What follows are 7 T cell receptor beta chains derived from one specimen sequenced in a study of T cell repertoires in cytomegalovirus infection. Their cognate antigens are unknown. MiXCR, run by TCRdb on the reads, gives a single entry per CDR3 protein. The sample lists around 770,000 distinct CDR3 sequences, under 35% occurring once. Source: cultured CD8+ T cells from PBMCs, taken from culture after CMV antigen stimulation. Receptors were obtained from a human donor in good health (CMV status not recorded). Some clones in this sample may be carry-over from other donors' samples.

CDR3 DNA sequence: TGCGCCAGCAGCTTGAGGGGACAGGCCCCCTACGAGCAGTACTTC. Translating it yields CASSLRGQAPYEQYF. The chain employs TRBV5-1 and TRBJ2-7; 8 bases fit TRBD1. The CDR3 spans 15 residues. CDR1 and CDR2 (germline): SGHRS, YFSETQ. V lost 1 base and J lost 2; bases outside the gene matches: 5.

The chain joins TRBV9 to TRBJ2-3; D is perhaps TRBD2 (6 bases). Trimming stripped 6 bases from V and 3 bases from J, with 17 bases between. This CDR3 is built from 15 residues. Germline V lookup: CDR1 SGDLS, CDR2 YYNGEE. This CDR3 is CASTFGLAGTDTQYF. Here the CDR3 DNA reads TGTGCCAGCACCTTCGGACTCGCGGGAACAGATACGCAGTATTTT.

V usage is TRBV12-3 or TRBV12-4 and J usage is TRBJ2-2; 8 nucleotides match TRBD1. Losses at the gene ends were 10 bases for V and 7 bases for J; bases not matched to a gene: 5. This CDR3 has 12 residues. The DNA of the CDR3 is TGTGCCATCCAGGGGGCTGGCGGGGAGCTGTTTTTT. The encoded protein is CAIQGAGGELFF.

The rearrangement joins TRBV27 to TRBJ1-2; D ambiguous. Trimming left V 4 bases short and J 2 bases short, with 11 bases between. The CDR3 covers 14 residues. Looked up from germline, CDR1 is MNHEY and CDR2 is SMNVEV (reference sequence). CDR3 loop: CASSYSFTNYGYTF. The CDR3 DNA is TGTGCCAGCAGTTATTCTTTTACCAACTATGGCTACACCTTC.

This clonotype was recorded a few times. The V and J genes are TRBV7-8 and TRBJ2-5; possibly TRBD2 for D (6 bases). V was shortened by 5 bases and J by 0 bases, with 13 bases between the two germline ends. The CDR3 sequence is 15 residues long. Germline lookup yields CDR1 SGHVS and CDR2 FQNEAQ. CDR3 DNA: TGTGCCAGCAGCCTGGCGGCGGGAAACCAAGAGACCCAGTACTTC. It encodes CASSLAAGNQETQYF.

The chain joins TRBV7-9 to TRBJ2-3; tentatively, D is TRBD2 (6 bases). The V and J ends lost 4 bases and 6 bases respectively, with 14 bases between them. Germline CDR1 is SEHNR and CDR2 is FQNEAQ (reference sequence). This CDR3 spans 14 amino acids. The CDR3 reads CASSSGGSGDTQYF. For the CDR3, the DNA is TGTGCCAGCAGCTCCGGTGGTAGCGGCGATACGCAGTATTTT.

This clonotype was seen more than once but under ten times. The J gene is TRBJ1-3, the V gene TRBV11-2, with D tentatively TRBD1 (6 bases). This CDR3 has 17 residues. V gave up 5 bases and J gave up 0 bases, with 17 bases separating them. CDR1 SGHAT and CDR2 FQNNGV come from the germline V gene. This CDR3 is CASSTVDSQSSGNTIYF. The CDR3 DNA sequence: TGTGCCAGCAGCACCGTGGACAGCCAAAGCTCTGGAAACACCATATATTTT.